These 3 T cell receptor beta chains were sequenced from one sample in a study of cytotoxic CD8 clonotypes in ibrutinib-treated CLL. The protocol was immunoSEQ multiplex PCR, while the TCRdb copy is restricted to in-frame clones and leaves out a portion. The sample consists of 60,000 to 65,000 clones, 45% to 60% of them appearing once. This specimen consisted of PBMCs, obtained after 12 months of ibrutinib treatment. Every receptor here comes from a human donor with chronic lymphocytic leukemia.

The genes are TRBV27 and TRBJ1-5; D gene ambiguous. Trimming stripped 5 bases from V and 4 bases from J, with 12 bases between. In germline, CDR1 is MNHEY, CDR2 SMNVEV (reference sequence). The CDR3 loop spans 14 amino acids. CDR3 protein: CASSGFVTNQPQHF. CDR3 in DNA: TGTGCCAGCAGTGGTTTCGTTACAAATCAGCCCCAGCATTTT.

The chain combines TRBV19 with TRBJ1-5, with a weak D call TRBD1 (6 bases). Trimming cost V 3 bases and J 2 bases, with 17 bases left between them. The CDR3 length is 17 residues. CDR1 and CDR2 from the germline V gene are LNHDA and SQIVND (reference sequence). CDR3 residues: CASSIASRGVGNQPQHF. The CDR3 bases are TGTGCCAGTAGTATCGCCTCGAGGGGGGTAGGCAATCAGCCCCAGCATTTT.

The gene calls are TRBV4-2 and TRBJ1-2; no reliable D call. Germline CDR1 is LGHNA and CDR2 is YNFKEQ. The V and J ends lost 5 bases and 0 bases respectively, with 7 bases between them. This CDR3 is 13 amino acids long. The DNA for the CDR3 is TGTGCCAGCAGCTCCGGGGCTAACTATGGCTACACCTTC. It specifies CASSSGANYGYTF.